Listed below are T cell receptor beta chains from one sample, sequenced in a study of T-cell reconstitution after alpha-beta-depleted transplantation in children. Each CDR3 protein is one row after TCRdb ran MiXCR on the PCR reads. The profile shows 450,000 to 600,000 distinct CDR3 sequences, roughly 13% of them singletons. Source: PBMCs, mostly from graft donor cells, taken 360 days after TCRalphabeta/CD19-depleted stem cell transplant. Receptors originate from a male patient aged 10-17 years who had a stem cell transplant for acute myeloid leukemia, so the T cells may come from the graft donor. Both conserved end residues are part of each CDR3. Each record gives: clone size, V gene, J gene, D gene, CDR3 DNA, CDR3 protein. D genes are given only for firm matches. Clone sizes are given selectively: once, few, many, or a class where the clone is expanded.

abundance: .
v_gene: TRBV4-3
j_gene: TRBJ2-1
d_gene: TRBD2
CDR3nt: TGCGCCAGCAGCCCGATGGGGCTAGCGGGAGGAAAGGAGCAGTTCTTC
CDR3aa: CASSPMGLAGGKEQFF

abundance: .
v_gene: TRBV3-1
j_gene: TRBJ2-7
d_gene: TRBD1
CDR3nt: TGTGCCTCCACCCAAGTTCTTAGGACAGGGAACCGTTACGAGCAGTACTTC
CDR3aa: CASTQVLRTGNRYEQYF

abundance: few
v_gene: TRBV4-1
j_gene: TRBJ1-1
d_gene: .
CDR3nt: TGCGCCAGCAGCCAAGATCCCAGGGAAGCTTTCTTT
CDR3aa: CASSQDPREAFF

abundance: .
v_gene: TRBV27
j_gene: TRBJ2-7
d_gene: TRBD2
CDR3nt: TGTGCCAGCAGTTTCCGATATGGTTCTAGCGGCTGGTACGAGCAGTACTTC
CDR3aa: CASSFRYGSSGWYEQYF

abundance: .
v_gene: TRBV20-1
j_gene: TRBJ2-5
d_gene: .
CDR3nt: TGCAGTGCTAGACACAGGGCGGAGACCCAGTACTTC
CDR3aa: CSARHRAETQYF

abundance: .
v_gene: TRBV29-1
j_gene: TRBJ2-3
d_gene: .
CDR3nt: TGCAGCGTTGATGGAATGGGTGGGGGGCGAGGAGATACGCAGTATTTT
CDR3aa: CSVDGMGGGRGDTQYF

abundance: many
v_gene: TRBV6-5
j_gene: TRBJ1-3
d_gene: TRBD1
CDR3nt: TGTGCCAGCAGTTACGGGGGACAGCTTTACTCTGGAAACACCATATATTTT
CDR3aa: CASSYGGQLYSGNTIYF

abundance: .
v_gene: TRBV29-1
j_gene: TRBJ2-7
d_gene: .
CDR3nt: TGCAGCGTTGATTGGCAGGGGCACGAGCAGTACTTC
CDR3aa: CSVDWQGHEQYF

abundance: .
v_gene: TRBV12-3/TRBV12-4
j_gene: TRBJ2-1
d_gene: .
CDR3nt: TGTGCCAGCAGTCTCCCGGGACTCCACTACAATGAGCAGTTCTTC
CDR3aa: CASSLPGLHYNEQFF

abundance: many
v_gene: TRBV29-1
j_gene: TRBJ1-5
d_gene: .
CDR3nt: TGCAGCGTTGCGGGTACCAGCAATCAGCCCCAGCATTTT
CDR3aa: CSVAGTSNQPQHF

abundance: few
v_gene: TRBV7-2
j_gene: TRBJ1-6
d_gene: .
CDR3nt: TGTGCCAGCAGCTTAGTCCCGGCGCGTTCACCCCTCCACTTT
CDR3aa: CASSLVPARSPLHF

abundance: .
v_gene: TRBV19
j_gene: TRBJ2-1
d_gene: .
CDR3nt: TGTGCCAGTAGCATCCCCGGGTCGCGGGCGTCCCCTTACAATGAGCAGTTCTTC
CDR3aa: CASSIPGSRASPYNEQFF

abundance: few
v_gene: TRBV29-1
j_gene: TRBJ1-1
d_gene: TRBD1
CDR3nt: TGCAGCGTTGGCGACAGGGTGCGAACTGAAGCTTTCTTT
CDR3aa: CSVGDRVRTEAFF

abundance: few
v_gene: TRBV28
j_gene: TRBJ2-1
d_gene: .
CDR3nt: TGTGCCAGCAGTTTACGGGCCGAGAACTATGAGCAGTTCTTC
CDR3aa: CASSLRAENYEQFF

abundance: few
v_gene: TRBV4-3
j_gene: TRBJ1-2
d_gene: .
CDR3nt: TGCGCCAGCAGCCAAGGGGTGTTGCAGAAATATGGCTACACCTTC
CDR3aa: CASSQGVLQKYGYTF

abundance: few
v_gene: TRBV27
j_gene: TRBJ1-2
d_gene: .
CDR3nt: TGTGCCAGCAGGCCCTACGCGGGGATCTATGGCTACACCTTC
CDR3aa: CASRPYAGIYGYTF

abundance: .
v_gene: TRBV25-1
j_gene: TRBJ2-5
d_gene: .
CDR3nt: TGTGCCAGCAGTGAATTCGAGAGGGTTGAGGAGACCCAGTACTTC
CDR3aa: CASSEFERVEETQYF

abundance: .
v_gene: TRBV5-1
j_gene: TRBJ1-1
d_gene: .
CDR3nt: TGCGCCAGCAGCCTGGACAGCCCGGATGAAGCTTTCTTT
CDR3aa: CASSLDSPDEAFF

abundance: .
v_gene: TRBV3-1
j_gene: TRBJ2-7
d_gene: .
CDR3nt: TGTGCCAGCAGCCAAGAGGGACTCTACGAGCAGTACTTC
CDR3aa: CASSQEGLYEQYF

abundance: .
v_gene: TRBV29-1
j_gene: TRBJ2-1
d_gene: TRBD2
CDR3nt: TGCAGCGTTCCTAGCGGGAGGGGAAGCTCCTACAATGAGCAGTTCTTC
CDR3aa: CSVPSGRGSSYNEQFF

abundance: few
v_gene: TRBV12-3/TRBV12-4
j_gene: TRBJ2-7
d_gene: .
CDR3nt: TGTGCCAGCAGGCCCCGGGCCGCCTACGAGCAGTACTTC
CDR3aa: CASRPRAAYEQYF

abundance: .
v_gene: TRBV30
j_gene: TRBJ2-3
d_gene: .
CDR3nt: TGTGCCTGGATTGTTAATCCGAAACGTACAGATACGCAGTATTTT
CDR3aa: CAWIVNPKRTDTQYF

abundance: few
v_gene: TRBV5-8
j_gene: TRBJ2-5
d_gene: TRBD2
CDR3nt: TGTGCCAGCAGCTTTACTAGCGGGGCACAAGAGACCCAGTACTTC
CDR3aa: CASSFTSGAQETQYF

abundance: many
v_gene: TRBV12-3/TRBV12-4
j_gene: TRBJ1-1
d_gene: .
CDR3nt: TGTGCCAGCAGTCCCCTCCAAAACACTGAAGCTTTCTTT
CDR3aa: CASSPLQNTEAFF

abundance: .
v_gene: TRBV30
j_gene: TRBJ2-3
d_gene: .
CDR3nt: TGTGCCTGGAGTGTAGGTGGGAGGTGGTCAGATACGCAGTATTTT
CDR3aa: CAWSVGGRWSDTQYF

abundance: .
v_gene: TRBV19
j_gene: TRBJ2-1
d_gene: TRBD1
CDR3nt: TGTGCCAGTAATGACAGGGGCTATTACAATGAGCAGTTCTTC
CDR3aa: CASNDRGYYNEQFF

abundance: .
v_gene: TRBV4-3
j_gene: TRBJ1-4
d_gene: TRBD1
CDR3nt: TGCTCCAGCAGCTTCGGGGGGACAGGGCATGAAAAACTGTTTTTT
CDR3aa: CSSSFGGTGHEKLFF

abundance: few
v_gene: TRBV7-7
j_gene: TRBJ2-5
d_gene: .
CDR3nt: TGTGCTAGCAGCCCAAATGACTATCTAGAGACCCAGTACTTC
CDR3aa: CASSPNDYLETQYF

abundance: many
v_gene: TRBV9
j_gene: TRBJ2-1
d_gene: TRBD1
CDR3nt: TGTGCCAGCAGCTACGGACAGGTTGCCTACAATGAGCAGTTCTTC
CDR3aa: CASSYGQVAYNEQFF

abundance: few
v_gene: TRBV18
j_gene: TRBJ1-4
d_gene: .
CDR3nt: TGTGCCAGCTCAGAGCTCCGGGCAACTAATGAAAAACTGTTTTTT
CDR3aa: CASSELRATNEKLFF

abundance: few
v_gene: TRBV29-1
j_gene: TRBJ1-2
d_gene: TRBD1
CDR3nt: TGCAGCGCCTCCGTAGGGGGCTTGGAACTCTATGGCTACACCTTC
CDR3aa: CSASVGGLELYGYTF

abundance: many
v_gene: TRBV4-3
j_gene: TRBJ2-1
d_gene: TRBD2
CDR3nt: TGCGCCAGCAGCCAAGACCGGACTAGCGGGAGGCATGAGCAGTTCTTC
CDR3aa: CASSQDRTSGRHEQFF

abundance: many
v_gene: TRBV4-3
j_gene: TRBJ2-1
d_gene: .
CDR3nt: TGCGCCAGCAGCCAAAATCCGGGGGCGGCCTACAATGAGCAGTTCTTC
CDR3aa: CASSQNPGAAYNEQFF

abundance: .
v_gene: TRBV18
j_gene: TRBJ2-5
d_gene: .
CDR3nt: TGTGCCAGCCATCTTCTCACAGGCGAGACCCAGTACTTC
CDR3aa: CASHLLTGETQYF

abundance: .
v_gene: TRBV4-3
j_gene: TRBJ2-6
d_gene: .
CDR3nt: TGCGCCAGCAGCCAAGATCCCAGGCAGCCTGTAGCCGGGGCCAACGTCCTGACTTTC
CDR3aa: CASSQDPRQPVAGANVLTF

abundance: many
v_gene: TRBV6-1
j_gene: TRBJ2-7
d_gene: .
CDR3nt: TGTGCCAGCAGTACCCCCCATGTTTTTTTGCGCGAGCAGTACTTC
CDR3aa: CASSTPHVFLREQYF

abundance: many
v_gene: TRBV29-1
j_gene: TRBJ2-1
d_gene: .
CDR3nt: TGCAGCTCAGAGGCGGACACTCCGGGACCAGTAGGTGAGCAGTTCTTC
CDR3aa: CSSEADTPGPVGEQFF

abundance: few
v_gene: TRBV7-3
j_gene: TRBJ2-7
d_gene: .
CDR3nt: TGTGCCAGCAGCTTAGAGGGATCCCAAACTTACGAGCAGTACTTC
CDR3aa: CASSLEGSQTYEQYF

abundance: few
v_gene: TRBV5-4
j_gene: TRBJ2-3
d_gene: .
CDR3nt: TGTGCCAGCAGCTTGGGGTGGTCCCTGCGTTTAACTAGCACAGATACGCAGTATTTT
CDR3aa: CASSLGWSLRLTSTDTQYF

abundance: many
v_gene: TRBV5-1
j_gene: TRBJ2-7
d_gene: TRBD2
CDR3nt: TGCGCCAGCAGATTTGGGACTAGCGATCCCGAGCAGTACTTC
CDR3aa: CASRFGTSDPEQYF

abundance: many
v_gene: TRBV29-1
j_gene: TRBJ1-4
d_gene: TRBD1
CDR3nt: TGCAGCGTTGACGGACAGGGGACTGAAAAACTGTTTTTT
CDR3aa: CSVDGQGTEKLFF

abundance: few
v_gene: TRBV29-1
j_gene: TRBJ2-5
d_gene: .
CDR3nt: TGCAGCGTTGCGGTCAAGCAAGAGACCCAGTACTTC
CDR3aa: CSVAVKQETQYF

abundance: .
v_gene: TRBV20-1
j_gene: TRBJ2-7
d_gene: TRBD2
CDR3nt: TGCAGTGCTAGTCTCCTTCTAGCGGGAGGGTTGGCCTACGAGCAGTACTTC
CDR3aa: CSASLLLAGGLAYEQYF

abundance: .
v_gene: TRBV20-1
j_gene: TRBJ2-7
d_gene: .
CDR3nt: TGCAGTGCTTTCTACGGTGGATACGAGCAGTACTTC
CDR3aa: CSAFYGGYEQYF

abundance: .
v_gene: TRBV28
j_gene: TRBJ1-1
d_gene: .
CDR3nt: TGTGCCAGCAGCCGCCTTGGACCGATTAACACTGAAGCTTTCTTT
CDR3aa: CASSRLGPINTEAFF

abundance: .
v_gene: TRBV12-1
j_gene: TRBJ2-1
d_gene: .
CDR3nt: TGTGCCAGCAGGGGGCATGGACTAGCGGGAGGTACGCATGAGCAGTTCTTC
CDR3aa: CASRGHGLAGGTHEQFF

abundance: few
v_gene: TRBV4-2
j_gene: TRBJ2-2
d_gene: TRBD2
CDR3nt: TGTGCCAGCAGCCAAGAAGGACTAGCGGGAACTTACACCGGGGAGCTGTTTTTT
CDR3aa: CASSQEGLAGTYTGELFF

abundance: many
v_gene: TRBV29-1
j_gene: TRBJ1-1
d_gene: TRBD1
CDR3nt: TGCAGCGCAACTCCATACACCGGGACAGGGGGGGCGAACACTGAAGCTTTCTTT
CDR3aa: CSATPYTGTGGANTEAFF

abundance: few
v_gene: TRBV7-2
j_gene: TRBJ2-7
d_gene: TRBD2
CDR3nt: TGTGCCAGCAGCTTGCTAGCGGGATACTACGAGCAGTACTTC
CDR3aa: CASSLLAGYYEQYF

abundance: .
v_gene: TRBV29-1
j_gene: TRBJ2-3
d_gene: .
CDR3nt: TGCAGCGTTGAAGATCTACGAGATACAGATACGCAGTATTTT
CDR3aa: CSVEDLRDTDTQYF